The next 17 T cell receptor beta chains were all read from a single sample in a study of response to subunit inactivated influenza vaccine (dated by TCRdb to between 2018 and 2020). Libraries were prepared through RT-PCR. The sample was run on an Illumina HiSeq 2500. The public reads were run again by TCRdb, first through fastp at Q25 and then through MiXCR, and only productive beta chains were kept. Each entry is one CDR3 protein sequence, shown with its most common DNA and genes. Within this sample are around 850,000 distinct CDR3 sequences, with roughly 18% of them counted one time only. The ten biggest clones cover 11% of the sample. Sequenced here: PBMCs from blood, sampled 5 to 6 days after vaccination. The source is a man between 50 and 59 years old who received an inactivated influenza vaccine. Donor details come from another sample of the same person, matched by shared clones.

This clonotype was picked up many times. The chain employs TRBV29-1 and TRBJ2-3, with D possibly matching TRBD1 (6 bases). V shed 3 bases and J shed 5 bases, with 18 bases lying between them. The CDR3 is 15 amino acids. Germline V lookup: CDR1 SQVTM, CDR2 ANQGSEA. Here the CDR3 reads CSVELWTEKEDTQYF. The CDR3, as DNA: TGCAGCGTTGAGCTCTGGACAGAAAAGGAAGATACGCAGTATTTT.

This chain uses TRBV6-5 with TRBJ2-7, with 9 bases that match TRBD1. This CDR3 is 13 amino acids long. CDR1 and CDR2 from the germline V gene are MNHEY and SVGAGI. J gave up 4 bases and V 2 bases, and 0 bases lay outside the gene matches. The CDR3: CASSYGTGYEQYF. The CDR3, as DNA: TGTGCCAGCAGTTACGGGACAGGGTACGAGCAGTACTTC.

This clonotype occurred many times. V is TRBV12-3 or TRBV12-4 and J is TRBJ2-1; no firm D call. This CDR3 region has 15 residues. Trimming removed 3 bases at V and 4 bases at J, with 13 bases between. Here the CDR3 reads CASSLSGAIYNEQFF. The CDR3 DNA sequence: TGTGCCAGCAGTTTGAGTGGTGCGATTTACAATGAGCAGTTCTTC.

This sequence joins TRBV5-1 and TRBJ2-6; 7 nucleotides agree with TRBD2. The germline CDR1 and CDR2 sequences are SGHRS and YFSETQ. Trimming took 0 bases from V and 2 from J; bases not matched to a gene: 2. This CDR3 has 16 amino acids. CDR3 sequence: CASSLVGGAGANVLTF. The CDR3 bases are TGCGCCAGCAGCTTGGTGGGAGGGGCTGGGGCCAACGTCCTGACTTTC.

The rearrangement uses TRBV5-1 and TRBJ2-2; D is possibly TRBD2 (5 bases). CDR1 and CDR2 (germline): SGHRS, YFSETQ. Trimming left V 5 bases short and J 1 base short, with 9 bases between. The CDR3 length is 14 residues. The CDR3 DNA sequence: TGCGCCAGCAGGGAGGTACTGAACACCGGGGAGCTGTTTTTT. As protein: CASREVLNTGELFF.

This clonotype occurred many times. CDR3 DNA: TGTGCCAGCAGGCCTAGCACAGATACGCAGTATTTT. Translating gives CASRPSTDTQYF. The gene calls are TRBV12-3 or TRBV12-4 and TRBJ2-3, with D unclear. This CDR3 region has 12 residues. The V and J ends lost 6 bases and 0 bases respectively, with 4 bases between them.

The chain employs TRBV5-5 and TRBJ2-2; 8 nucleotides agree with TRBD1. V trimming: 4 bases; J trimming: 0 bases; junction bases outside the gene matches: 5. This CDR3 comprises 16 residues. The V gene's germline CDR1 is SGHKS and CDR2 YYEKEE (reference sequence). Written as DNA, the CDR3 is TGTGCCAGCAGCGTTAGACAGGGGACGAACACCGGGGAGCTGTTTTTT. Its translation is CASSVRQGTNTGELFF.

The chain couples TRBV12-3 or TRBV12-4 to TRBJ1-1, with D uncertain. The V end was cut by 0 bases, the J end by 4 bases, with 9 bases between. The CDR3 covers 14 residues. The CDR3 protein is CASSLALSGTEAFF. CDR3 nucleotides: TGTGCCAGCAGTTTAGCGCTTTCGGGCACTGAAGCTTTCTTT.

The chain uses TRBV4-3 and TRBJ2-2; the match to TRBD1 covers 7 bases. CDR3 length: 16 residues. The germline V gene has CDR1 LGHNA and CDR2 YSLEER. Trimming at V came to 0 bases and at J to 7 bases, leaving 8 bases not matched to a gene. CDR3 sequence reads: CASSQDSRGWVGELFF. The CDR3 coding sequence is TGCGCCAGCAGCCAAGATAGCAGGGGGTGGGTCGGGGAGCTGTTTTTT.

V usage is TRBV10-3 and J usage is TRBJ1-1; D might be TRBD1 (6 bases). The ends were cut back, 8 bases at V and 4 bases at J, with 14 bases in the middle. CDR1 is ENHRY, CDR2 SYGVKD, per germline. This CDR3 is built from 13 residues. This chain's CDR3 is CAIAEGGTTEAFF. The DNA of the CDR3 is TGTGCCATCGCTGAGGGGGGGACCACTGAAGCTTTCTTT.

This clonotype was found a few times. This chain links TRBV20-1 with TRBJ1-4, with a possible D match to TRBD1 (5 bases). The ends were cut back, 6 bases at V and 2 bases at J, with 10 bases in the middle. This CDR3 has 13 amino acids. Germline CDR1 reads DFQATT; CDR2 reads SNEGSKA (reference sequence). The CDR3 reads CSATRATNEKLFF. For the CDR3, the DNA is TGCAGTGCAACCAGGGCGACTAATGAAAAACTGTTTTTT.

The sample holds many counts of this clonotype. The V and J genes are TRBV20-1 and TRBJ2-5; D is possibly TRBD2 (7 bases). CDR3 length equals 13 residues. Trimming pared 6 bases from V and 10 bases from J, leaving 21 bases between. Germline CDR1 DFQATT, CDR2 SNEGSKA (reference sequence). The CDR3 reads CSAKGGGFRDQYF. The CDR3 DNA sequence: TGCAGTGCAAAAGGGGGGGGGTTTCGGGACCAGTACTTC.

This clonotype showed up just a few times. The chain employs TRBV7-2 and TRBJ1-4, with 9 bases fitting TRBD1. The J segment lost 7 bases and the V segment lost 2 bases, leaving 5 bases of the junction unmatched. CDR3 length: 15 amino acids. CDR1 and CDR2 (germline): SGHTA, FQGNSA. The CDR3, as DNA: TGTGCCAGCAGCTTAAAACAGGGGGCTTTTGAAAAACTGTTTTTT. It translates to CASSLKQGAFEKLFF.

A few counts support this clonotype. V is TRBV20-1 and J is TRBJ2-3; D is unclear. The CDR3 is 12 amino acids. Germline CDR1 and CDR2: DFQATT and SNEGSKA (reference sequence). V lost 5 bases and J 5 bases, leaving 11 bases between the germline ends. CDR3 DNA: TGCAGTGCTGCAACCCACATAGATACGCAGTATTTT. Its protein product is CSAATHIDTQYF.

In DNA, the CDR3 is TGTGCCAGCAGTCCCGACACTTTTCTAGACGAGCAGTACTTC. As protein: CASSPDTFLDEQYF. The chain has TRBV6-2 or TRBV6-3 and TRBJ2-7; D gene ambiguous. CDR1 MNHEY and CDR2 SVGEGT come from the germline V gene. Between the trimmed V and J ends, which lost 5 bases and 5 bases, there was a span of 16 bases. This CDR3 comprises 14 residues.

This clonotype has only a few counts. The rearrangement links TRBV5-6 to TRBJ2-7; the D call may be TRBD1 or TRBD2 (6 bases each). The CDR3 length is 14 residues. CDR1 is SGHDT, CDR2 YYEEEE, per germline. Trimming took off 7 bases at V and 2 bases at J, with 16 bases between the two ends. CDR3 nucleotides: TGTGCCAGCCGAATCTCGGGGGCCCCCTACGAGCAGTACTTC. It is translated as CASRISGAPYEQYF.

As to this clonotype: Compared with germline, one end of the junction differs, possibly owing to a read error. The V call is TRBV20-1, the J call TRBJ2-5; no clear D. Germline lookup yields CDR1 DFQATT and CDR2 SNEGSKA (reference sequence). The CDR3 consists of 14 residues. CDR3: CRARDWEAQETQYF. The CDR3 nucleotides are TGCAGAGCTAGAGATTGGGAAGCGCAAGAGACCCAGTACTTC.